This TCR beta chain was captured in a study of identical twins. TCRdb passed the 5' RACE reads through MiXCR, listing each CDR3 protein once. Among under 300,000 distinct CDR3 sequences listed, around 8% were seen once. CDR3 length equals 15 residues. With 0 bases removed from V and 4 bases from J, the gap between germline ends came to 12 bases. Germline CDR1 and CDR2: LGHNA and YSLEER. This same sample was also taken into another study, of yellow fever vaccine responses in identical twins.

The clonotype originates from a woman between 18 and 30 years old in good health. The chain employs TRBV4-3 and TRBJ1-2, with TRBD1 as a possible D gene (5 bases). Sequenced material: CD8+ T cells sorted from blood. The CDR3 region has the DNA TGCGCCAGCAGCCAAGAGGCGAGGGACGCCTATGGCTACACCTTC. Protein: CASSQEARDAYGYTF.